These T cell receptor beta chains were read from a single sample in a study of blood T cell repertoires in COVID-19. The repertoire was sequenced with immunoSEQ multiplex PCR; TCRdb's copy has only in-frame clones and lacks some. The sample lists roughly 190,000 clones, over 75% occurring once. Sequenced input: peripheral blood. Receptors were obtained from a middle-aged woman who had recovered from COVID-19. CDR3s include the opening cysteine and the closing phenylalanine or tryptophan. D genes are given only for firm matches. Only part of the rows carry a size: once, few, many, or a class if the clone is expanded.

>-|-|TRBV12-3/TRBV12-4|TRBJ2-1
CASTGSGKQFF
TGTGCCAGCACCGGTAGCGGAAAGCAGTTCTTC
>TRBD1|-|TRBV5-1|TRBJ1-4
CASSLAQGAGEKLFF
TGCGCCAGCAGCTTGGCCCAGGGGGCGGGTGAAAAACTGTTTTTT
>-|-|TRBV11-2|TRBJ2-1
CASTPGGGYYNEQFF
TGTGCCAGCACCCCAGGCGGCGGGTATTACAATGAGCAGTTCTTC
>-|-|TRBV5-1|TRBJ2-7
CASSLALSYEQYF
TGCGCCAGCAGCTTGGCCTTATCCTACGAGCAGTACTTC
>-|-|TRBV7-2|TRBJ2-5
CASSLIPGRETQYF
TGTGCCAGCAGCTTAATTCCAGGGAGGGAGACCCAGTACTTC
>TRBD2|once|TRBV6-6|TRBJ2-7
CASRRLAGTYEQYF
TGTGCCAGCAGACGACTAGCGGGAACTTACGAGCAGTACTTC
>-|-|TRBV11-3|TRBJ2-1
CASSLEQSYNEQFF
TGTGCCAGCAGCTTAGAACAGTCTTACAATGAGCAGTTCTTC
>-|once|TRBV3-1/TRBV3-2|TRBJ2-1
CASSQEADRYNEQFF
TGTGCCAGCAGCCAAGAAGCGGACCGGTACAATGAGCAGTTCTTC
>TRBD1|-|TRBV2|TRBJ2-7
CASSTDRGPYEQYF
TGTGCCAGCAGCACCGACAGGGGCCCCTACGAGCAGTACTTC
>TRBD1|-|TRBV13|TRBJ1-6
CASSLEQGFCSPLHF
TGTGCCAGCAGCCTAGAACAGGGGTTCTGTTCACCCCTCCACTTT
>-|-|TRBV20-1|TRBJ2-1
CSASWREQFF
TGCAGTGCTAGCTGGCGGGAGCAGTTCTTC
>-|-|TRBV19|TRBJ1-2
CASSLLGEVYGYTF
TGTGCCAGTAGTTTGTTAGGGGAGGTCTATGGCTACACCTTC
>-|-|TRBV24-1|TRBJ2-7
CATSDGSRNEQYF
TGTGCCACCAGTGACGGGAGCAGAAACGAGCAGTACTTC
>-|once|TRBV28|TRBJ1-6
CASSLGQALQGSPLHF
TGTGCCAGCAGTTTGGGGCAGGCCTTACAGGGTTCACCCCTCCACTTT
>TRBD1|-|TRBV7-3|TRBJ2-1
CASSYRQGSYNEQFF
TGTGCCAGCAGCTACCGACAGGGCTCCTACAATGAGCAGTTCTTC
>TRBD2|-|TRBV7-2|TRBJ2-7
CAIPGLAPYEQYF
TGTGCCATACCGGGACTAGCGCCCTACGAGCAGTACTTC
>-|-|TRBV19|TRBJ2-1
CASRRTANNEQFF
TGTGCCAGTAGAAGGACTGCTAACAATGAGCAGTTCTTC
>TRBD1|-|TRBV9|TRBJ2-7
CASSGGVPGQGFYEQYF
TGTGCCAGCAGCGGAGGAGTCCCGGGACAGGGCTTCTACGAGCAGTACTTC
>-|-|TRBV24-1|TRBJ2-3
CATSARIDSTDTQYF
TGTGCCACCAGTGCTAGGATCGATAGCACAGATACGCAGTATTTT
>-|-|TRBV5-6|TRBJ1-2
CASSPRDTYGYTF
TGTGCCAGCAGCCCCCGGGACACGTATGGCTACACCTTC
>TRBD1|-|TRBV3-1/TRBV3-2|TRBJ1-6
CASSQILTGYGSPLHF
TGTGCCAGCAGCCAAATTTTGACAGGGTATGGTTCACCCCTCCACTTT
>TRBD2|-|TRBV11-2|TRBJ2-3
CASSIAGTSGPTDTQYF
TGTGCCAGCAGCATCGCCGGGACTAGCGGTCCCACAGATACGCAGTATTTT
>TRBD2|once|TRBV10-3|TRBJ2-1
CAISESGGLAYNEQFF
TGTGCCATCAGTGAGTCGGGGGGACTAGCATACAATGAGCAGTTCTTC
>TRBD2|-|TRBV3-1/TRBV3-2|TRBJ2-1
CASSQDLLSTSVRNEQFF
TGTGCCAGCAGCCAAGATTTGCTTTCGACTAGCGTACGGAATGAGCAGTTCTTC
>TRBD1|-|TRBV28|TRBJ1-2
CASSHKPGQGSYGYTF
TGTGCCAGCAGTCACAAACCGGGACAGGGAAGCTATGGCTACACCTTC
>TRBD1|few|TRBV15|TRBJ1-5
CATSRAGGGPNQPQHF
TGTGCCACCAGCAGAGCCGGAGGGGGCCCCAATCAGCCCCAGCATTTT
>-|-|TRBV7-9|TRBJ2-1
CASSLVEGVRNEQFF
TGTGCCAGCAGCTTAGTTGAGGGAGTAAGGAATGAGCAGTTCTTC
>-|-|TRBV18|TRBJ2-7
CASSRTYPPDEQYF
TGTGCCAGCTCACGGACTTACCCTCCTGACGAGCAGTACTTC
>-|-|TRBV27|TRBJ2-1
CASSSSANYNEQFF
TGTGCCAGCAGTTCTAGCGCCAACTACAATGAGCAGTTCTTC
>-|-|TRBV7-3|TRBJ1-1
CASSSTGDRTEAFF
TGTGCCAGCAGCTCTACAGGCGATCGGACTGAAGCTTTCTTT
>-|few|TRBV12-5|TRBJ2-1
CASGLTGTRFSGEQFF
TGTGCTAGTGGCTTGACAGGGACTAGATTTTCGGGGGAGCAGTTCTTC
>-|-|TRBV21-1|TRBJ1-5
CASSKQAINQPQHF
TGTGCCAGCAGCAAACAGGCGATCAATCAGCCCCAGCATTTT
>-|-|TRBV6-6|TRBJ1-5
CASSSTTTVTQHF
TGTGCCAGCAGCTCAACGACGACAGTAACCCAGCATTTT
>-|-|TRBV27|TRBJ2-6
CASSSVSGANVLTF
TGTGCCAGCAGTTCCGTCTCTGGGGCCAACGTCCTGACTTTC
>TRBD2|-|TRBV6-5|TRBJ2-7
CASSYSPGTIYEQYF
TGTGCCAGCAGTTACTCTCCTGGGACTATCTACGAGCAGTACTTC
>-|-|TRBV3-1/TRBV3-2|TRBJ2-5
CASSIRGEQETQYF
TGTGCCAGCAGCATCAGAGGAGAACAAGAGACCCAGTACTTC
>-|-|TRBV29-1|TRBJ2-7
CSVARGGTGTYEQYF
TGCAGCGTTGCTCGGGGCGGGACCGGGACCTACGAGCAGTACTTC
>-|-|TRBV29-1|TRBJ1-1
CSVGGGTEAFF
TGCAGCGTCGGGGGGGGAACTGAAGCTTTCTTT
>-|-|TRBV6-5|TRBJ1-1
CASTLRGYAEAFF
TGTGCCAGCACCCTCAGGGGTTACGCTGAAGCTTTCTTT